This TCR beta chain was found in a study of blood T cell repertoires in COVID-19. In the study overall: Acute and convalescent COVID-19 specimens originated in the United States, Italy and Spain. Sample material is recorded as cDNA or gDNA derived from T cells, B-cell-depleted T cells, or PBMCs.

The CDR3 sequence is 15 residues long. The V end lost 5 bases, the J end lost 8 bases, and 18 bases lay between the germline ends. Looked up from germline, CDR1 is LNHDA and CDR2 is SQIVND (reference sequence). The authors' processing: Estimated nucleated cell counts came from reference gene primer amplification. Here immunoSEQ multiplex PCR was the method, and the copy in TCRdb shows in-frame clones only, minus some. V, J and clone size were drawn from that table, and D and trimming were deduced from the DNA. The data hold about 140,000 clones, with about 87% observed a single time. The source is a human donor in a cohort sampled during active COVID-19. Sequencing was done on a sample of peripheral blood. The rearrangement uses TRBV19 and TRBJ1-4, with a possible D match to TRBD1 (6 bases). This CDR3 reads CASSAPGTGTEKLFF. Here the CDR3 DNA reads TGTGCCAGTAGTGCCCCCGGTACAGGGACCGAAAAACTGTTTTTT. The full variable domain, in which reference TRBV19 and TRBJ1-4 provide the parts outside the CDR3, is DGGITQSPKYLFRKEGQNVTLSCEQNLNHDAMYWYRQDPGQGLRLIYYSQIVNDFQKGDIAEGYSVSREKKESFPLTVTSAQKNPTAFYLCASSAPGTGTEKLFFGSGTQLSVL.